One sample yielded the 21 T cell receptor beta chains listed below, sequenced in a study of T-cell reconstitution after alpha-beta-depleted transplantation in children. Unique molecular identifiers featured in how the TCRbeta library was prepared. TCRdb reanalysed the PCR reads using MiXCR and keeps one entry per CDR3 protein. The sample yields about 210,000 distinct CDR3 sequences, about a sixth seen once. This specimen consisted of PBMCs, mostly from graft donor cells, obtained 360 days after TCRalphabeta/CD19-depleted stem cell transplant. These receptors all stem from a male patient between 2 and 15 years old who had a stem cell transplant for acute lymphoblastic leukemia, so the T cells may come from the graft donor.

This clonotype was counted only a few times. This rearrangement joins TRBV12-3 or TRBV12-4 to TRBJ2-7; no firm D call. This CDR3 is 16 amino acids long. V was clipped by 6 bases and J by 0 bases, with 18 bases between them. The CDR3, as DNA: TGTGCCAGCAGCGAATTCACCGGGCAGAACTCCTACGAGCAGTACTTC. Translation gives CASSEFTGQNSYEQYF.

This clonotype was found a few times. The rearrangement uses TRBV12-3 or TRBV12-4 and TRBJ2-1, with 7 bases aligning to TRBD2. The CDR3 has 17 residues. After removal of 5 bases from V and 0 bases from J, the junction contained 10 bases not matched to a gene. The CDR3 DNA is TGTGCCAGCAGTCCGTACAGCGGGGAAATCTCCTACAATGAGCAGTTCTTC. This sequence encodes CASSPYSGEISYNEQFF.

This clonotype was seen a handful of times. The CDR3 sequence is CAWSVGAKQFF. CDR3 nucleotides: TGTGCCTGGAGTGTAGGCGCGAAGCAGTTCTTC. This sequence joins TRBV30 and TRBJ2-1, with D hard to call. CDR3 length equals 11 residues. The V and J ends lost 0 bases and 11 bases respectively, with 8 bases between them. Germline CDR1 GTSNPN, CDR2 SVGIG (reference sequence).

This clonotype was found a few times. The J gene is TRBJ1-5, the V gene TRBV27, with D uncertain. Trimming stripped 5 bases from V and 6 bases from J, with 11 bases between. Germline values: CDR1 MNHEY, CDR2 SMNVEV (reference sequence). The CDR3 runs 13 residues. The CDR3 DNA sequence: TGTGCCAGCAGTCTTAGTCATAGTCAGCCCCAGCATTTT. Amino acid sequence: CASSLSHSQPQHF.

This clonotype was detected only once. The rearrangement links TRBV12-3 or TRBV12-4 to TRBJ2-7; D tentatively fits TRBD1 or TRBD2 (5 bases each). The length of the CDR3 is 14 residues. V gave up 3 bases and J gave up 6 bases, with 15 bases separating them. The CDR3 region has the DNA TGTGCCAGCAGTTTTTGGCAGGGAGTCGGCGAGCAGTACTTC. Protein sequence: CASSFWQGVGEQYF.

The V call is TRBV7-2, the J call TRBJ2-1; tentatively, D is TRBD2 (6 bases). Germline V gene sequence: CDR1 SGHTA, CDR2 FQGNSA. The CDR3 length is 17 residues. V was cut by 1 base and J by 5 bases, with 18 bases left in between. The CDR3 loop is CASSLGAGPIFDNEQFF. CDR3 DNA sequence: TGTGCCAGCAGCTTAGGAGCGGGCCCCATTTTCGACAATGAGCAGTTCTTC. Full variable domain (missing parts from reference TRBV7-2 and TRBJ2-1): GAGVSQSPSNKVTEKGKDVELRCDPISGHTALYWYRQSLGQGLEFLIYFQGNSAPDKSGLPSDRFSAERTGGSVSTLTIQRTQQEDSAVYLCASSLGAGPIFDNEQFFGPGTRLTVL.

In this sample, this clonotype turned up a few times. This chain uses TRBV7-2 with TRBJ2-1; 10 bases agree with TRBD1. Germline CDR1 reads SGHTA; CDR2 reads FQGNSA. The ends lost 4 bases at V and 13 bases at J; junction bases unmatched: 13. There are 15 residues in the CDR3. The CDR3 DNA sequence: TGTGCCAGCAGCTCGCCGGGACAGGGGTTCCCCTTACAGTTCTTC. This gives the protein CASSSPGQGFPLQFF.

This clonotype was counted at least ten times. This sequence joins TRBV7-2 and TRBJ2-5; D is perhaps TRBD2 (6 bases). The CDR3 contains 15 residues. CDR1 is SGHTA and CDR2 is FQGNSA in the germline V gene. V was pared by 2 bases and J by 3 bases, with 13 bases between. CDR3 sequence reads: CASSLLSRGKETQYF. The CDR3 DNA follows: TGTGCCAGCAGCTTACTCTCCCGGGGGAAAGAGACCCAGTACTTC.

The chain employs TRBV2 and TRBJ2-2; D is ambiguous. The germline V gene encodes CDR1 SNHLY and CDR2 FYNNEI. V was cut by 8 bases and J by 1 base, with 11 bases left in between. The CDR3 runs to 14 residues. The CDR3 loop reads CASCGPGNTGELFF. CDR3 DNA sequence: TGTGCCAGCTGCGGCCCGGGGAACACCGGGGAGCTGTTTTTT.

This clonotype was counted a few times. The V call is TRBV5-1, the J call TRBJ2-5, with 9 bases matching TRBD1. CDR1 SGHRS and CDR2 YFSETQ come from the germline V gene. This CDR3 is built from 16 residues. V lost 3 bases and J lost 0; bases outside the gene matches: 6. The CDR3 sequence is CASSSGTGNYQETQYF. In nucleotides, the CDR3 is TGCGCCAGCAGCTCCGGGACAGGGAACTACCAAGAGACCCAGTACTTC.

V usage is TRBV27 and J usage is TRBJ2-5; either TRBD1 or TRBD2 may fit D (7 bases each). The germline CDR1 and CDR2 sequences are MNHEY and SMNVEV (reference sequence). This CDR3 has 15 amino acids. Trimming shortened V by 3 bases and J by 7 bases, and 18 bases separated the two germline ends. CDR3 loop: CASSFGPQGRATQYF. CDR3 bases: TGTGCCAGCAGTTTCGGACCACAGGGGAGGGCGACCCAGTACTTC.

This clonotype was seen only once. The V call is TRBV6-2 or TRBV6-3, the J call TRBJ2-7; 8 nucleotides align to TRBD2. Per the germline V gene, CDR1 is MNHEY and CDR2 is SVGEGT. The CDR3 has 20 residues. The V and J ends lost 4 bases and 5 bases, in that order; junction bases with no gene match: 25. The CDR3 reads CASSCVLVSLPQREFHEQYF. CDR3 DNA: TGTGCCAGCAGTTGCGTGCTGGTTAGCCTTCCCCAGCGGGAGTTCCACGAGCAGTACTTC.

CDR3 sequence: CASSFYPQGGRAREQYF. The CDR3 DNA follows: TGTGCCAGCAGTTTTTATCCCCAAGGCGGCAGGGCTAGGGAGCAGTACTTC. V gene TRBV27 combines with J gene TRBJ2-7; a weak D match, TRBD1 (5 bases). There are 17 residues in the CDR3. V lost 3 bases and J lost 7, with 25 bases in between. Germline V CDR1 and CDR2: MNHEY, SMNVEV (reference sequence).

This clonotype was detected a few times. The chain has TRBV27 and TRBJ1-5; TRBD1 aligns across 8 bases. The CDR3 is 15 amino acids. V dropped 2 bases and J dropped 6; count of bases not matched to a gene: 6. The germline V gene encodes CDR1 MNHEY and CDR2 SMNVEV (reference sequence). The CDR3 sequence: CASSLGQGAGQPQHF. In nucleotides, the CDR3 is TGTGCCAGCAGTTTAGGGCAGGGGGCTGGTCAGCCCCAGCATTTT.

The rearrangement links TRBV7-7 to TRBJ2-2; TRBD1 is a possible D gene (5 bases). Germline V gene lookup returns CDR1 SSHAT and CDR2 FNYEAQ (reference sequence). Trimming removed 5 bases at V and 6 bases at J, with 16 bases between. The CDR3 runs 15 residues. This CDR3 is CASSPMEWGPGELFF. In DNA, the CDR3 is TGTGCCAGCAGCCCCATGGAATGGGGCCCCGGGGAGCTGTTTTTT.

This clonotype turned up a few times. The chain uses TRBV5-1 and TRBJ2-5; tentative D call: TRBD1 (7 bases). Germline CDR1 is SGHRS and CDR2 is YFSETQ. The CDR3 covers 15 residues. Deletions cut 4 bases from V and 5 bases from J, with 18 bases between. The CDR3 loop is CASSRTGAAGETQYF. The CDR3 DNA sequence: TGCGCCAGCAGCAGAACAGGGGCGGCGGGGGAGACCCAGTACTTC. The full variable domain, with the rest looked up from reference TRBV5-1 and TRBJ2-5, is KAGVTQTPRYLIKTRGQQVTLSCSPISGHRSVSWYQQTPGQGLQFLFEYFSETQRNKGNFPGRFSGRQFSNSRSEMNVSTLELGDSALYLCASSRTGAAGETQYFGPGTRLLVL.

The chain joins TRBV4-2 to TRBJ1-3; D not certain. This CDR3 region has 14 residues. The germline V gene encodes CDR1 LGHNA and CDR2 YNFKEQ. Trimming removed 7 bases at V and 0 bases at J, with 10 bases between. In nucleotides, the CDR3 is TGTGCCAGCATGGCGGTGACCTCTGGAAACACCATATATTTT. Protein sequence: CASMAVTSGNTIYF.

The rearrangement joins TRBV29-1 to TRBJ2-1; 11 bases line up with TRBD2. This CDR3 has 14 residues. The germline CDR1 and CDR2 sequences are SQVTM and ANQGSEA. V trimming: 7 bases; J trimming: 7 bases; junction bases outside the gene matches: 9. The chain's CDR3 is CSASNRLAGNEQFF. The CDR3 region has the DNA TGCAGCGCCTCGAACCGACTAGCGGGGAATGAGCAGTTCTTC.

This clonotype turned up a few times. The gene calls are TRBV5-1 and TRBJ1-1; D perhaps matches TRBD1 (5 bases). The germline gives CDR1 SGHRS, CDR2 YFSETQ. The CDR3 runs to 13 residues. V gave up 3 bases and J gave up 0 bases, with 6 bases separating them. The CDR3 region has the DNA TGCGCCAGCAGCTGGGACTTGAACACTGAAGCTTTCTTT. Protein product: CASSWDLNTEAFF.

This clonotype has ten or more counts. This chain joins TRBV27 and TRBJ1-5, with TRBD1 matching 9 bases. The CDR3 sequence is 15 residues long. Germline loops: CDR1 MNHEY, CDR2 SMNVEV (reference sequence). Trimming took 3 bases from V and 6 from J; bases not matched to a gene: 6. CDR3 nucleotides: TGTGCCAGCAGTTTGCTACAGGGGGCCAGTCAGCCCCAGCATTTT. Translating gives CASSLLQGASQPQHF.

This clonotype has ten or more counts. The V and J genes are TRBV20-1 and TRBJ2-3; D is unresolved. CDR3 length equals 15 residues. V shed 3 bases and J shed 4 bases, with 17 bases lying between them. Looked up from germline, CDR1 is DFQATT and CDR2 is SNEGSKA (reference sequence). Here the CDR3 reads CSASTSTAGPDTQYF. DNA for the CDR3: TGCAGTGCTAGCACCTCCACGGCCGGGCCAGATACGCAGTATTTT.